Shown below are 8 T cell receptor beta chains from a single sample sequenced in a study of blood T cell repertoires in COVID-19. TCRdb keeps only in-frame clones here, not all; method: immunoSEQ multiplex PCR. This sample has over 250,000 clones, with roughly nine tenths found just once. Input material: peripheral blood. The source of these receptors is a man aged 50-60 years with acute or convalescent COVID-19.

The rearrangement uses TRBV6-5 and TRBJ1-3, with D perhaps TRBD1 (5 bases). CDR1 and CDR2 from the germline V gene are MNHEY and SVGAGI. V lost 5 bases to trimming and J lost 2 bases, with 10 bases between them. The CDR3 covers 14 residues. CDR3 bases: TGTGCCAGCAGTCACCGGGGGGCTGGAAACACCATATATTTT. Translating it yields CASSHRGAGNTIYF.

V and J are TRBV2 and TRBJ2-2, with D maybe TRBD2 (6 bases). Trimming took off 8 bases at V and 1 base at J, with 11 bases between the two ends. The CDR3 spans 14 residues. Looked up from germline, CDR1 is SNHLY and CDR2 is FYNNEI. The DNA for the CDR3 is TGTGCCAGCGGTGGGACTCTGAACACCGGGGAGCTGTTTTTT. Protein: CASGGTLNTGELFF.

The chain couples TRBV27 to TRBJ2-7, with 7 bases lining up with TRBD1. V shed 5 bases and J 7 bases; nucleotides not matched to a gene: 5. CDR1 and CDR2 from the germline V gene are MNHEY and SMNVEV (reference sequence). The CDR3 extends over 12 amino acids. The CDR3 nucleotides are TGTGCCAGCAGTCCGACACAGGGGGAGCAGTACTTC. It specifies CASSPTQGEQYF.

The chain links TRBV25-1 to TRBJ1-2; D is undetermined. V shed 5 bases and J shed 4 bases, with 11 bases lying between them. Germline assignment: CDR1 MGHDK and CDR2 SYGVNS. The CDR3 covers 13 residues. CDR3 nucleotides: TGTGCCAGCAGTTCCCTGTACTCCTATGGCTACACCTTC. This codes for CASSSLYSYGYTF.

This clone was observed once. One end of the junction does not line up with germline, which may come from a read error. The genes are TRBV12-3 or TRBV12-4 and TRBJ2-7; D unresolved. The CDR3 covers 12 residues. Written as DNA, the CDR3 is TGTGCCAGCAGCCAACTCACCCGACGGCAGGACTTC. This codes for CASSQLTRRQDF.

This chain connects TRBV6-5 to TRBJ2-7; TRBD1 aligns across 11 bases. The J segment lost 4 bases and the V segment lost 4 bases, leaving 9 bases of the junction unmatched. Germline assignment: CDR1 MNHEY and CDR2 SVGAGI. This CDR3 has 16 residues. CDR3: CASSSPGTGGRYEQYF. The CDR3 DNA reads as TGTGCCAGCAGTTCCCCAGGGACAGGGGGAAGGTACGAGCAGTACTTC.

This rearrangement joins TRBV7-9 to TRBJ1-1; D is unclear. The germline V gene has CDR1 SEHNR and CDR2 FQNEAQ (reference sequence). CDR3 size: 10 residues. Between the trimmed V and J ends, which lost 7 bases and 11 bases, there was a span of 11 bases. The CDR3 nucleotides are TGTGCCAGCACCCAGGTGGATGCTTTCTTT. This codes for CASTQVDAFF.

The chain uses TRBV18 and TRBJ2-2; D gene uncertain. Germline V gene data show CDR1 as KGHSH and CDR2 as LQKENI. The CDR3 runs 13 residues. Between the trimmed V and J ends, which lost 2 bases and 4 bases, there was a span of 5 bases. This CDR3 reads CASSPGSTGELFF. The DNA for the CDR3 is TGTGCCAGCTCACCAGGTAGCACCGGGGAGCTGTTTTTT.